This T cell receptor beta chain emerged from a study of shared clonotypes between healthy human individuals. Study summary: The study used three CD4 naive, three CD4 memory, two CD8 naive and one CD8 memory plate per donor.

Germline trimming cut 6 bases from V and 7 bases from J; bases unmatched to any gene: 8. Germline V lookup: CDR1 SGHNT, CDR2 YYREEE (reference sequence). The CDR3 is made up of 14 amino acids. Broader study findings: It was expected that sequencing depth would affect clonotype sharing among donors. Sample collection involved blood only; tissue repertoires are likely different.

How the authors handled the data: As immunoSEQ supplied junction-only sequences (without quality scores), filtering differed. The method was immunoSEQ multiplex PCR; TCRdb's version includes in-frame clones alone and lacks a portion of them. The DNA was the basis for D and trimming; V, J and clone size are from that table. The table has fewer than 850,000 clones, around 96% seen once. Cells designated naive CD8 were CD45RO-negative and were positively selected for CCR7, with terminally differentiated effector memory CD45RA+ cells excluded. About this clone: Its antigen is as yet unknown.

This TCR derives from a man younger than 40 in good health. Sequenced: naive CD8+ T cells sorted from blood. The V call is TRBV5-4, the J call TRBJ2-1; 9 bases line up with TRBD2. The CDR3 is CASTPGSGRNEQFF. The CDR3 DNA sequence: TGTGCCAGCACCCCGGGTAGCGGGAGAAATGAGCAGTTCTTC.